This entry lists 18 T cell receptor beta chains sequenced from one sample in a study of identical twins. TCRdb processed the 5' RACE reads anew with MiXCR; each CDR3 protein has one entry. The sample holds around 250,000 distinct CDR3 sequences, 5.5% to 7.5% seen once. This sample was also put to use in a study of T cells expressing NK-cell markers.

The source material was CD8+ T cells sorted from blood. The receptors were sampled from a woman aged 18-29 years in good health.

V usage is TRBV12-3 or TRBV12-4 and J usage is TRBJ2-3, with 8 bases lining up with TRBD2. The CDR3 covers 16 residues. V was pared by 6 bases and J by 8 bases, with 16 bases of the junction left unmatched. CDR3 sequence: CASSLIRAEAGGTQYF. The CDR3 region has the DNA TGTGCCAGCAGCTTAATCAGGGCCGAGGCGGGGGGTACGCAGTATTTT.

In this sample, this clonotype turned up many times. V gene TRBV21-1 combines with J gene TRBJ2-5; the table's D call, TRBD2, has no DNA check behind it. TRBV21-1 counts as a pseudogene. The CDR3 is made up of 14 amino acids. The CDR3 loop is CASSSGRWRETQYF. CDR3 nucleotide sequence: TGTGCCAGCAGCAGCGGGCGGTGGCGAGAGACCCAGTACTTC.

The chain couples TRBV7-6 to TRBJ2-7; 7 bases are a match to TRBD1. V dropped 5 bases and J dropped 0; count of bases not matched to a gene: 7. The CDR3 sequence is 15 residues long. In germline, CDR1 is SGHVS, CDR2 FNYEAQ. CDR3 in DNA: TGTGCCAGCAGCCCCGGGACAGAGTTCTCCTACGAGCAGTACTTC. Translation gives CASSPGTEFSYEQYF.

The chain has TRBV7-8 and TRBJ2-5; 8 positions agree with TRBD2. Trimming took 3 bases from V and 5 from J; bases not matched to a gene: 17. The CDR3 has 18 amino acids. Germline V gene sequence: CDR1 SGHVS, CDR2 FQNEAQ. CDR3 in amino acids: CASSFRPGTRRVEETQYF. CDR3 in DNA: TGTGCCAGCAGCTTCCGCCCGGGGACTAGGAGAGTCGAGGAGACCCAGTACTTC.

The chain joins TRBV30 to TRBJ1-1; no firm D call. The CDR3 extends over 11 amino acids. Trimming removed 5 bases at V and 0 bases at J, with 4 bases between. The germline gives CDR1 GTSNPN, CDR2 SVGIG (reference sequence). The chain's CDR3 is CAWVVNTEAFF. Here the CDR3 DNA reads TGTGCCTGGGTGGTGAACACTGAAGCTTTCTTT. The variable domain in full, with the rest retrieved from reference TRBV30 and TRBJ1-1, is SQTIHQWPATLVQPVGSPLSLECTVEGTSNPNLYWYRQAAGRGLQLLFYSVGIGQISSEVPQNLSASRPQDRQFILSSKKLLLSDSGFYLCAWVVNTEAFFGQGTRLTVV.

This clonotype was detected a few times. The chain joins TRBV9 to TRBJ1-2, with TRBD1 matching over 7 bases. There are 15 residues in the CDR3. In germline, CDR1 is SGDLS, CDR2 YYNGEE. V was clipped by 0 bases and J by 2 bases; unmatched bases: 4. For the CDR3, the DNA is TGTGCCAGCAGCGTAGATCCGGGACAGAACTATGGCTACACCTTC. This sequence encodes CASSVDPGQNYGYTF.

This clonotype was counted only a few times. The chain couples TRBV29-1 to TRBJ2-1, with D possibly matching TRBD1 (6 bases). The germline V gene has CDR1 SQVTM and CDR2 ANQGSEA. The CDR3 is 12 amino acids. V gave up 6 bases and J gave up 6 bases, with 12 bases separating them. This CDR3 is CSVSTGINEQFF. CDR3 bases: TGCAGCGTGTCAACAGGGATCAATGAGCAGTTCTTC.

This clonotype was found many times. V is TRBV7-8 and J is TRBJ2-3; a weak D match, TRBD2 (6 bases). The CDR3 runs to 13 residues. The V gene's germline CDR1 is SGHVS and CDR2 FQNEAQ. Deletions cut 11 bases from V and 0 bases from J, with 12 bases between. The CDR3 DNA reads TGTGCCGCCGGGACTTCTAGCACAGATACGCAGTATTTT. Translated: CAAGTSSTDTQYF. Full variable domain (rest looked up from reference TRBV7-8 and TRBJ2-3): GAGVSQSPRYKVAKRGQDVALRCDPISGHVSLFWYQQALGQGPEFLTYFQNEAQLDKSGLPSDRFFAERPEGSVSTLKIQRTQQEDSAVYLCAAGTSSTDTQYFGPGTRLTVL.

This clonotype was counted ten times or more. The rearrangement uses TRBV6-5 and TRBJ1-5; 12 bases map to TRBD1. CDR3 length equals 17 residues. Trimming took 5 bases from V and 0 from J; bases not matched to a gene: 5. In germline, CDR1 is MNHEY, CDR2 SVGAGI. In DNA form, the CDR3 reads TGTGCCAGCAGTCACGGGACAGGGGGCGGTAGCAATCAGCCCCAGCATTTT. Translation: CASSHGTGGGSNQPQHF.

In its sample, this clonotype was seen a few times. The chain recombines TRBV4-3 with TRBJ2-2; D is ambiguous. Trimming stripped 4 bases from V and 6 bases from J, with 12 bases between. This CDR3 region has 14 residues. Per germline, CDR1 LGHNA and CDR2 YSLEER. CDR3 nucleotides: TGCGCCAGCAGCCTAGCACGAGAGGCCGGGGAGCTGTTTTTT. Protein: CASSLAREAGELFF.

This clonotype was observed a few times. This chain uses TRBV7-8 with TRBJ2-1; D call uncertain. Germline V gene sequence: CDR1 SGHVS, CDR2 FQNEAQ. The CDR3 extends over 11 amino acids. V was trimmed by 5 bases and J by 10 bases, leaving 9 bases between them. This CDR3 is CASSRLGEQFF. CDR3 nucleotides: TGTGCCAGCAGCCGCCTCGGGGAGCAGTTCTTC.

To note about this clonotype: It may be a read error: a sequence one base away is much more abundant. The CDR3 region is CASSFGLAGEAEQFF. CDR3 sequence (DNA): TGCGCCAGCAGCTTTGGACTAGCGGGAGAGGCTGAGCAGTTCTTC. The V call is TRBV5-1, the J call TRBJ2-1; 13 bases line up with TRBD2. Per the germline V gene, CDR1 is SGHRS and CDR2 is YFSETQ. The CDR3 has 15 residues. The V and J ends lost 2 bases and 9 bases, in that order; junction bases with no gene match: 5.

This clonotype showed up many times. The genes are TRBV12-3 or TRBV12-4 and TRBJ1-5; no firm D call. The CDR3 is made up of 15 amino acids. Trimming removed 5 bases from V and 2 bases from J, with 13 bases in between. CDR3 loop: CASSLKGSGNQPQHF. The DNA of the CDR3 is TGTGCCAGCAGTCTCAAGGGTAGTGGCAATCAGCCCCAGCATTTT.

This clonotype was found many times. The chain uses TRBV3-1 and TRBJ1-2; D gene ambiguous. The V gene lost 0 bases and the J gene lost 5 bases, with 4 bases spanning the gap. The germline gives CDR1 LGHDT, CDR2 YNNKEL (reference sequence). There are 12 residues in the CDR3. CDR3 loop: CASSQEGYGYTF. CDR3 bases: TGTGCCAGCAGCCAAGAGGGATATGGCTACACCTTC.

This clonotype was seen a few times. The chain uses TRBV29-1 and TRBJ2-2; D remains ambiguous. CDR3 length equals 12 residues. The germline V gene encodes CDR1 SQVTM and CDR2 ANQGSEA. V lost 6 bases and J 4 bases, leaving 9 bases between the germline ends. CDR3 loop: CSVPEGTGELFF. In nucleotides, the CDR3 is TGCAGCGTACCCGAAGGCACCGGGGAGCTGTTTTTT.

In its sample, this clonotype was seen a few times. CDR3 sequence reads: CASSQTGIGGYTF. DNA of the CDR3: TGTGCCAGCAGCCAAACGGGGATTGGTGGCTACACCTTC. The chain is built from TRBV3-1 and TRBJ1-2; D call uncertain. The CDR3 covers 13 residues. The germline V and J ends were trimmed by 2 bases and 7 bases, with 11 bases remaining between them. Germline assignment: CDR1 LGHDT and CDR2 YNNKEL (reference sequence).

V gene TRBV6-5 combines with J gene TRBJ2-5, with a possible D match to TRBD2 (5 bases). This CDR3 has 16 amino acids. Deletions cut 2 bases from V and 5 bases from J, with 18 bases between. The germline V gene has CDR1 MNHEY and CDR2 SVGAGI. CDR3 DNA sequence: TGTGCCAGCAGTTACGAGGGAGACTACGGAGGCGAGACCCAGTACTTC. Its translation is CASSYEGDYGGETQYF.

Concerning this clonotype itself: Compared with germline, one end of the junction differs, possibly owing to a read error. The V gene is TRBV6-5, the J gene TRBJ2-1; D may be TRBD2 (6 bases). This CDR3 is 13 amino acids long. Per the germline V gene, CDR1 is MNHEY and CDR2 is SVGAGI. CDR3 in amino acids: CASSHPWAGPTLF. The CDR3 coding sequence is TGTGCCAGCAGTCACCCCTGGGCGGGACCCACCCTCTTC.